The entry that follows covers one TCR beta chain sequence. The antigen is not known. Losses at the gene ends were 3 bases for V and 4 bases for J; bases not matched to a gene: 1. This CDR3 contains 15 residues. Germline CDR1 reads LNHDA; CDR2 reads SQIVND (reference sequence). This entry comes from a study of PD-L1 blockade in urothelial cancer. Study context: It was at some point between 2014 and 2016 that patients started atezolizumab at 1,200 mg intravenously every 3 weeks. Study patients had been treated with 0 to 3 previous chemotherapy regimens.

Study-level findings and limits: Below-median pretreatment blood TCR clonality was associated with improved progression-free and overall survival.

Profiled with immunoSEQ multiplex PCR; TCRdb holds only in-frame clones, not every one. The data hold about 51,000 clones, with more than 70% observed a single time. The time point denotes: pretreatment peripheral blood. Patients presented with locally advanced or metastatic urothelial carcinoma. The chain links TRBV19 to TRBJ1-6, with TRBD1 matching over 9 bases. The specimen was PBMCs, collected around atezolizumab (anti-PD-L1) treatment. The source of this sequence is a man aged 55-75 years with urothelial cancer. The CDR3 region has the DNA TGTGCCAGTAGTATCGGACAGGGGTATAATTCACCCCTCCACTTT. It encodes CASSIGQGYNSPLHF.